This T cell receptor (beta chain) emerged from a study of T-cell memory formation after mild COVID-19. Study background: Largely, TCR clusters stayed within a single donor.

Deletions cut 6 bases from V and 5 bases from J, with 22 bases between. Germline V lookup: CDR1 DFQATT, CDR2 SNEGSKA (reference sequence). The CDR3 covers 15 residues. As regards this clonotype: The antigen remains undetermined.

TCRdb re-called the 5' RACE reads through MiXCR, storing one row per CDR3 protein. The sample has hundreds of thousands of distinct CDR3 sequences, approximately 18% seen once. General study results and limits: Day 15 to 85 contractors were CD4/CD8 balanced; later expanders leaned CD4+. The study detected some responding clones in pre-infection memory, suggesting cross-reactive memory joined.

The sample taken for sequencing was PBMCs or a T cell subset sorted from them (not recorded which). This receptor was taken from a man between 18 and 29 years old who had mild COVID-19 (a few samples of this study predate the infection). Cell type and time point are not known. The V gene is TRBV20-1, the J gene TRBJ2-5; D might be TRBD1 or TRBD2, each matching 6 bases. The CDR3 DNA reads as TGCAGTGCCAAACCCCCCACGGGGGCGGGTGAGACCCAGTACTTC. It translates to CSAKPPTGAGETQYF.